This passage covers 19 T cell receptor beta chains from one sample sequenced in a study of blood T cell repertoires in COVID-19. Sequencing was performed with immunoSEQ multiplex PCR; in TCRdb, only in-frame clones are kept and a portion is missing. The sample has under 110,000 clones; 91% are singletons. Sequenced material: peripheral blood. Every receptor here comes from a man over 45 with acute or convalescent COVID-19.

This clone was recorded once. The chain recombines TRBV18 with TRBJ2-5, with 11 bases identical to TRBD2. Germline values: CDR1 KGHSH, CDR2 LQKENI. The CDR3 is 17 amino acids. The V gene end was trimmed by 3 bases and the J gene end by 2 bases; junction bases not matched to a gene: 8. CDR3 in DNA: TGTGCCAGCTCACCCCGCCTAGCGGGGGGTGCGCAAGAGACCCAGTACTTC. Translated: CASSPRLAGGAQETQYF.

This chain uses TRBV19 with TRBJ2-1; 7 bases are shared with TRBD2. Germline assignment: CDR1 LNHDA and CDR2 SQIVND (reference sequence). With 3 bases clipped from V and 2 bases from J, the junction kept 7 bases outside the gene matches. The CDR3 is 16 residues long. The CDR3 sequence is CASSIWGGRAYNEQFF. CDR3 in DNA: TGTGCCAGTAGTATTTGGGGGGGGAGAGCCTACAATGAGCAGTTCTTC.

DNA of the CDR3: TGCAGTGCTATTGAATCTAGCGTTAGCACAGATACGCAGTATTTT. Encoded protein: CSAIESSVSTDTQYF. The chain employs TRBV20-1 and TRBJ2-3; a weak D match, TRBD2 (6 bases). The CDR3 has 15 amino acids. The germline CDR1 and CDR2 sequences are DFQATT and SNEGSKA (reference sequence). Between the trimmed V and J ends, which lost 4 bases and 0 bases, there was a span of 14 bases.

This clone was counted a single time. The rearrangement links TRBV6-6 to TRBJ1-5; D gene uncertain. The CDR3 length is 16 residues. Per the germline V gene, CDR1 is MNHNY and CDR2 is SVGAGI (reference sequence). V lost 0 bases to trimming and J lost 7 bases, with 16 bases between them. CDR3 bases: TGTGCCAGCAGTTACTCGATAAGTGAGGGCTTGCAGCCCCAGCATTTT. It specifies CASSYSISEGLQPQHF.

The chain recombines TRBV10-2 with TRBJ2-4; 8 bases match TRBD2. The CDR3 has 17 residues. Germline CDR1 is WSHSY and CDR2 is SAAADI. The trim removed 4 bases at V and 0 bases at J, leaving 8 bases unmatched. The DNA for the CDR3 is TGCGCCAGCAGTGCGGCGGGGGGAGGTGTAGCCAAAAACATTCAGTACTTC. It specifies CASSAAGGGVAKNIQYF.

V gene TRBV5-1 combines with J gene TRBJ2-7, with D possibly being TRBD1 (5 bases). The CDR3 is made up of 15 amino acids. CDR1 and CDR2 (germline): SGHRS, YFSETQ. V was pared by 1 base and J by 5 bases, with 16 bases between. CDR3 loop: CASSLLSRVVHEQYF. Here the CDR3 DNA reads TGCGCCAGCAGCTTGTTAAGCAGGGTGGTCCACGAGCAGTACTTC. The variable domain in full, completed from reference TRBV5-1 and TRBJ2-7, reads KAGVTQTPRYLIKTRGQQVTLSCSPISGHRSVSWYQQTPGQGLQFLFEYFSETQRNKGNFPGRFSGRQFSNSRSEMNVSTLELGDSALYLCASSLLSRVVHEQYFGPGTRLTVT.

This sequence joins TRBV5-4 and TRBJ1-1; D is ambiguous. Germline values: CDR1 SGHNT, CDR2 YYREEE (reference sequence). This CDR3 contains 15 residues. The V gene lost 4 bases and the J gene lost 0 bases, with 13 bases spanning the gap. CDR3: CASSPVGSLNTEAFF. The CDR3 nucleotides are TGTGCCAGCAGCCCCGTGGGGAGCCTGAACACTGAAGCTTTCTTT.

The V and J genes are TRBV29-1 and TRBJ1-2; maybe TRBD1 (5 bases). In germline, CDR1 is SQVTM, CDR2 ANQGSEA. V gave up 8 bases and J gave up 8 bases, with 15 bases separating them. This CDR3 spans 11 amino acids. The CDR3, as DNA: TGCAGCATGGAGGGGCCTATGGGCTACACCTTC. Its translation: CSMEGPMGYTF.

The rearrangement uses TRBV29-1 and TRBJ2-7; 7 bases match TRBD2. Germline CDR1 SQVTM, CDR2 ANQGSEA. Unmatched junction bases numbered 2, after V lost 2 bases and J lost 1 base. The CDR3 is 13 residues long. The CDR3 sequence: CSVEQGGSYEQYF. In DNA form, the CDR3 reads TGCAGCGTTGAACAGGGAGGGTCCTACGAGCAGTACTTC.

CDR3 in amino acids: CASSRDKDYGYTF. CDR3 sequence (DNA): TGTGCCAGCAGTCGGGACAAGGACTATGGCTACACCTTC. The chain recombines TRBV6-6 with TRBJ1-2; TRBD1 is a possible D gene (6 bases). CDR1 MNHNY and CDR2 SVGAGI come from the germline V gene (reference sequence). The V end was cut by 5 bases, the J end by 3 bases, with 10 bases between. CDR3 length: 13 amino acids.

The chain links TRBV18 to TRBJ2-3; TRBD2 is a possible D gene (5 bases). V was trimmed by 8 bases and J by 1 base, leaving 10 bases between them. This CDR3 comprises 13 residues. Germline-derived CDR1 and CDR2 are KGHSH and LQKENI. CDR3 loop: CASHGLRTDTQYF. DNA of the CDR3: TGTGCCAGCCACGGACTTCGCACAGATACGCAGTATTTT.

The V call is TRBV6-2 or TRBV6-3, the J call TRBJ2-2; no firm D call. The CDR3 loop spans 15 amino acids. Trimming shortened V by 2 bases and J by 0 bases, and 7 bases separated the two germline ends. Germline lookup yields CDR1 MNHEY and CDR2 SVGEGT. The CDR3 DNA is TGTGCCAGCAGTTACATTCTAGCGAACACCGGGGAGCTGTTTTTT. Translating gives CASSYILANTGELFF.

V usage is TRBV5-5 and J usage is TRBJ2-1, with 9 nucleotides matching TRBD1. This CDR3 has 15 amino acids. Germline CDR1 SGHKS, CDR2 YYEKEE (reference sequence). V dropped 4 bases and J dropped 5; count of bases not matched to a gene: 7. The CDR3 DNA is TGTGCCAGCAGCGCGGGACAGGGAAAGAACAATGAGCAGTTCTTC. This sequence encodes CASSAGQGKNNEQFF.

The chain is built from TRBV7-8 and TRBJ1-5, with 7 bases aligning to TRBD1. Germline values: CDR1 SGHVS, CDR2 FQNEAQ. V shed 0 bases, J shed 3 bases, and the junction held 5 bases outside the gene matches. This CDR3 is built from 16 residues. The CDR3 nucleotides are TGTGCCAGCAGCTTAGCTGTTGGGACAGTCAATCAGCCCCAGCATTTT. It specifies CASSLAVGTVNQPQHF. The full variable domain, with the rest looked up from reference TRBV7-8 and TRBJ1-5, is GAGVSQSPRYKVAKRGQDVALRCDPISGHVSLFWYQQALGQGPEFLTYFQNEAQLDKSGLPSDRFFAERPEGSVSTLKIQRTQQEDSAVYLCASSLAVGTVNQPQHFGDGTRLSIL.

This chain joins TRBV12-3 or TRBV12-4 and TRBJ2-1; a possible D gene is TRBD1 (5 bases). Trimming removed 6 bases from V and 4 bases from J, with 10 bases in between. The CDR3 contains 13 residues. The CDR3 loop reads CASRIDSYNEQFF. CDR3 nucleotide sequence: TGTGCCAGCAGGATAGACAGTTACAATGAGCAGTTCTTC.

The chain links TRBV2 to TRBJ1-2; possible D gene TRBD1, 6 bases. CDR3 length: 15 residues. V lost 1 base and J lost 1, with 10 bases in between. Germline lookup yields CDR1 SNHLY and CDR2 FYNNEI. CDR3 in DNA: TGTGCCAGCAGTGAAGGACAGGCGATTAACTATGGCTACACCTTC. Protein product: CASSEGQAINYGYTF.

The genes are TRBV2 and TRBJ1-2; D is unresolved. CDR1 and CDR2 from the germline V gene are SNHLY and FYNNEI. The CDR3 has 13 residues. The germline V and J ends were trimmed by 4 bases and 4 bases, with 10 bases remaining between them. The CDR3, as DNA: TGTGCCAGCAGTGGTTACGGTTTCTATGGCTACACCTTC. Residues: CASSGYGFYGYTF. The full variable domain, its missing parts supplied by reference TRBV2 and TRBJ1-2, is EPEVTQTPSHQVTQMGQEVILRCVPISNHLYFYWYRQILGQKVEFLVSFYNNEISEKSEIFDDQFSVERPDGSNFTLKIRSTKLEDSAMYFCASSGYGFYGYTFGSGTRLTVV.

This clone was recorded once. The DNA for the CDR3 is TGTGCCAGCAGTTTTTCAGGGGTTGATAATTCACCCCTCCACTTT. This encodes CASSFSGVDNSPLHF. The chain couples TRBV27 to TRBJ1-6; weak D call: TRBD1 (6 bases). CDR1 and CDR2 (germline): MNHEY, SMNVEV (reference sequence). This CDR3 comprises 15 residues. Trimming took off 3 bases at V and 5 bases at J, with 11 bases between the two ends.

The chain recombines TRBV27 with TRBJ2-7; 8 nucleotides agree with TRBD2. V lost 3 bases, J lost 1 base, and 2 bases stayed unmatched. CDR1 is MNHEY, CDR2 SMNVEV, per germline (reference sequence). CDR3 length: 14 amino acids. Written as DNA, the CDR3 is TGTGCCAGCAGTTTTAGCGGGGCGTCCTACGAGCAGTACTTC. This sequence encodes CASSFSGASYEQYF.